The 26 T cell receptor beta chains in this list originate from one sample, sequenced in a study of T-cell memory formation after mild COVID-19. TCRdb re-called the 5' RACE reads with MiXCR, one entry per CDR3 protein. The sample consists of approximately 100,000 distinct CDR3 sequences, around 10% of them appearing once. Sequenced input: PBMCs or a T cell subset sorted from them (not recorded which). The receptors shown here come from a man in his late teens or twenties who had mild COVID-19 (a few samples of this study predate the infection). Cell type and time point are not known.

This sequence joins TRBV5-1 and TRBJ2-3, with 9 nucleotides matching TRBD1. The V gene's germline CDR1 is SGHRS and CDR2 YFSETQ. CDR3 length: 16 amino acids. V was clipped by 3 bases and J by 4 bases; unmatched bases: 9. CDR3 protein: CASSSGTGYRADTQYF. The CDR3 DNA follows: TGCGCCAGCAGCTCCGGGACAGGGTATCGCGCAGATACGCAGTATTTT.

The sample holds many counts of this clonotype. The V and J genes are TRBV7-2 and TRBJ1-1; D uncertain. The CDR3 loop spans 14 amino acids. Germline lookup yields CDR1 SGHTA and CDR2 FQGNSA. V shed 3 bases and J shed 4 bases, with 12 bases lying between them. CDR3 protein: CASSFGVGGTEAFF. The CDR3 coding sequence is TGTGCCAGCAGCTTCGGGGTGGGTGGCACTGAAGCTTTCTTT.

This clonotype was seen at least ten times. The chain carries TRBV5-1 and TRBJ2-7; 10 nucleotides line up with TRBD2. V was pared by 4 bases and J by 1 base, with 8 bases of the junction left unmatched. From germline, CDR1 is SGHRS and CDR2 YFSETQ. The CDR3 has 16 amino acids. CDR3 nucleotides: TGCGCCAGCAGCCCCCTAGCGGGGGCCACATCCTACGAGCAGTACTTC. Protein sequence: CASSPLAGATSYEQYF.

The rearrangement links TRBV4-1 to TRBJ1-1; 9 bases match TRBD1. After removal of 3 bases from V and 7 bases from J, the junction contained 12 bases not matched to a gene. The CDR3 is made up of 16 amino acids. Germline CDR1 and CDR2: MGHRA and YSYEKL. The CDR3 here is CASSHWVGQGTNEAFF. The CDR3 DNA follows: TGCGCCAGCAGCCATTGGGTAGGACAGGGGACGAATGAAGCTTTCTTT.

The CDR3 loop reads CASSWDMSYGYTF. The CDR3 DNA sequence: TGTGCCAGCAGCTGGGACATGTCCTATGGCTACACCTTC. This sequence joins TRBV7-9 and TRBJ1-2, with a tentative D call TRBD1 (6 bases). Germline V gives CDR1 SEHNR, CDR2 FQNEAQ (reference sequence). This CDR3 comprises 13 residues. Trimming stripped 4 bases from V and 4 bases from J, with 10 bases between.

Ten or more counts support this clonotype. This sequence joins TRBV11-3 and TRBJ1-1; 7 positions match TRBD1. Germline V CDR1 and CDR2: SGHNT, YENEEA. The CDR3 is 13 residues long. J gave up 7 bases and V 5 bases, and 7 bases lay outside the gene matches. The CDR3 nucleotides read TGTGCCAGCAGCCCGTCAGGGGGGAGTGAAGCTTTCTTT. Protein: CASSPSGGSEAFF.

In its sample, this clonotype was seen a few times. CDR3 region: CASSPSLGLAVYEQYF. The CDR3 DNA reads as TGTGCCAGCAGCCCCTCCCTGGGACTAGCGGTTTACGAGCAGTACTTC. The chain joins TRBV27 to TRBJ2-7, with TRBD2 matching over 11 bases. This CDR3 contains 16 residues. With 6 bases clipped from V and 4 bases from J, the junction kept 11 bases outside the gene matches. The germline gives CDR1 MNHEY, CDR2 SMNVEV (reference sequence).

This rearrangement joins TRBV20-1 to TRBJ2-7; 13 bases are shared with TRBD2. The CDR3 is 16 amino acids. After removal of 5 bases from V and 7 bases from J, the junction contained 14 bases not matched to a gene. The V gene's germline CDR1 is DFQATT and CDR2 SNEGSKA (reference sequence). The CDR3 coding sequence is TGCAGTGCTCTGACTAGCGGGGGGCCCTATTTGGGGGAGCAGTACTTC. This encodes CSALTSGGPYLGEQYF.

This clonotype was observed a few times. This rearrangement joins TRBV5-5 to TRBJ2-2; D may correspond to TRBD1 or TRBD2 (5 bases each). This CDR3 has 14 amino acids. V lost 7 bases, J lost 1 base, and 11 bases lay in between. The germline V gene has CDR1 SGHKS and CDR2 YYEKEE (reference sequence). CDR3 DNA sequence: TGTGCCAGCCTCGGGGCAGGGAACACCGGGGAGCTGTTTTTT. It translates to CASLGAGNTGELFF.

The chain carries TRBV11-3 and TRBJ2-1, with 7 positions matching TRBD1. J was trimmed by 7 bases and V by 4 bases; bases with no gene match: 4. The CDR3 extends over 13 amino acids. Germline lookup yields CDR1 SGHNT and CDR2 YENEEA. CDR3 DNA sequence: TGTGCCAGCAGCTCTCGACAGGGTAATGAGCAGTTCTTC. This codes for CASSSRQGNEQFF.

This clonotype was found a few times. The chain uses TRBV7-9 and TRBJ1-2, with TRBD1 identical over 12 bases. The CDR3 sequence is 14 residues long. With V trimmed by 3 bases and J by 7 bases, 3 bases remained unmatched. Germline CDR1 reads SEHNR; CDR2 reads FQNEAQ (reference sequence). The CDR3 DNA sequence: TGTGCCAGCAGCTTCGGGACAGGGGGCTTTGGCTACACCTTC. Translating gives CASSFGTGGFGYTF.

This clonotype was picked up a small number of times. This chain joins TRBV2 and TRBJ2-1; TRBD1 might be the D (6 bases). The CDR3 covers 13 residues. Looked up from germline, CDR1 is SNHLY and CDR2 is FYNNEI. Trimming cost V 8 bases and J 10 bases, with 18 bases left between them. The CDR3 coding sequence is TGTGCCAGCGAGGGGGACCCATCATCCGAGCAGTTCTTC. Encoded protein: CASEGDPSSEQFF.

This clonotype was recorded many times. The chain recombines TRBV4-3 with TRBJ1-1, with D possibly TRBD1 on 5 matching bases. This CDR3 spans 15 amino acids. V lost 0 bases, J lost 3 bases, and 11 bases lay in between. Per the germline V gene, CDR1 is LGHNA and CDR2 is YSLEER. The CDR3 here is CASSQDDSRYTEAFF. CDR3 sequence (DNA): TGCGCCAGCAGCCAAGATGACAGCAGGTACACTGAAGCTTTCTTT.

The genes are TRBV28 and TRBJ2-3, with TRBD1 matching 12 bases. CDR1 and CDR2 (germline): MDHEN, SYDVKM. With 3 bases clipped from V and 2 bases from J, the junction kept 12 bases outside the gene matches. The CDR3 contains 19 residues. As DNA, the CDR3 is TGTGCCAGCAGTTTTCCGGGACAGGGGGCCGCGGACCCCACAGATACGCAGTATTTT. Its protein is CASSFPGQGAADPTDTQYF.

The chain's CDR3 is CATSRWTATEAFF. As DNA, the CDR3 is TGTGCCACCAGCAGGTGGACAGCCACTGAAGCTTTCTTT. The chain carries TRBV15 and TRBJ1-1; possible D gene TRBD1, 6 bases. This CDR3 region has 13 residues. The V end lost 3 bases, the J end lost 4 bases, and 9 bases lay between the germline ends. From germline, CDR1 is LNHNV and CDR2 YYDKDF (reference sequence).

The table lists this clonotype with a few counts. The chain uses TRBV10-3 and TRBJ2-2; 9 bases fit TRBD1. Germline V gives CDR1 ENHRY, CDR2 SYGVKD. V was pared by 2 bases and J by 5 bases, with 3 bases of the junction left unmatched. CDR3 length: 15 residues. The CDR3 sequence is CAISEMGTGTGELFF. DNA for the CDR3: TGTGCCATCAGTGAGATGGGGACAGGGACCGGGGAGCTGTTTTTT.

J is TRBJ2-5 and V is TRBV12-3 or TRBV12-4; perhaps TRBD2 as D (5 bases). V was shortened by 5 bases and J by 5 bases, with 15 bases between the two germline ends. This CDR3 has 14 amino acids. CDR3 loop: CASSPAAGMETQYF. The CDR3 bases are TGTGCCAGCAGTCCCGCCGCCGGGATGGAGACCCAGTACTTC.

This clonotype was recorded at least ten times. This rearrangement joins TRBV7-2 to TRBJ2-6; no reliable D call. The CDR3 is 18 residues long. The germline V gene encodes CDR1 SGHTA and CDR2 FQGNSA. Trimming cost V 4 bases and J 2 bases, with 18 bases left between them. In DNA, the CDR3 is TGTGCCAGCAGCTCCAAAGAAAGGGCCCCGCCTGGGGCCAACGTCCTGACTTTC. Protein product: CASSSKERAPPGANVLTF.

This chain uses TRBV27 with TRBJ2-7; 8 positions match TRBD2. V lost 5 bases to trimming and J lost 1 base; unmatched junction nucleotides: 1. CDR1 is MNHEY and CDR2 is SMNVEV in the germline V gene (reference sequence). The CDR3 is made up of 13 amino acids. CDR3 nucleotide sequence: TGTGCCAGCAGTCGCGGGGGGTCCTACGAGCAGTACGTC. Its protein is CASSRGGSYEQYV.

J is TRBJ1-4 and V is TRBV20-1; 7 bases align to TRBD1. The CDR3 spans 16 residues. Looked up from germline, CDR1 is DFQATT and CDR2 is SNEGSKA (reference sequence). Trimming cost V 3 bases and J 3 bases; bases outside gene matches: 10. The CDR3 reads CSASGTGTDSNEKLFF. CDR3 nucleotides: TGCAGTGCTAGTGGAACGGGGACAGACTCTAATGAAAAACTGTTTTTT.

This clonotype has more than one count but fewer than ten. The chain employs TRBV6-2 or TRBV6-3 and TRBJ2-7; D might be TRBD1 (5 bases). Per the germline V gene, CDR1 is MNHEY and CDR2 is SVGEGT. Trimming stripped 2 bases from V and 0 bases from J, with 5 bases between. The CDR3 has 13 amino acids. The CDR3 region is CASSYGASYEQYV. In DNA, the CDR3 is TGTGCCAGCAGTTACGGGGCCTCCTACGAGCAGTACGTC.

This clonotype has a handful of counts. V and J are TRBV6-2 or TRBV6-3 and TRBJ1-2; D unresolved. Germline lookup yields CDR1 MNHEY and CDR2 SVGEGT. V dropped 0 bases and J dropped 7 bases, with 6 bases sitting between them. CDR3 length: 12 amino acids. The CDR3 region is CASSYSTVGYTF. DNA of the CDR3: TGTGCCAGCAGTTACTCGACCGTTGGCTACACCTTC.

The chain employs TRBV12-3 or TRBV12-4 and TRBJ1-4, with D possibly TRBD1 on 5 matching bases. The CDR3 is made up of 14 amino acids. Trimming left V 8 bases short and J 5 bases short, with 15 bases between. In nucleotides, the CDR3 is TGTGCCAGCTCCTCCGCGGGGGAGAATGAAAAACTGTTTTTT. Protein product: CASSSAGENEKLFF.

This clonotype occurred many times. This CDR3 reads CSAVTGYYGYTF. Here the CDR3 DNA reads TGCAGTGCTGTTACAGGGTACTATGGCTACACCTTC. The chain employs TRBV20-1 and TRBJ1-2; D might be TRBD1 (6 bases). Germline loops: CDR1 DFQATT, CDR2 SNEGSKA (reference sequence). The CDR3 length is 12 residues. The V end lost 5 bases, the J end lost 3 bases, and 10 bases lay between the germline ends.

V is TRBV29-1 and J is TRBJ2-7; D is unclear. Germline V gene data show CDR1 as SQVTM and CDR2 as ANQGSEA. V gave up 6 bases and J gave up 1 base, with 10 bases separating them. The CDR3 runs 12 residues. CDR3 sequence (DNA): TGCAGCGTAATTGACTTATCCTACGAGCAGTACGTC. Translation: CSVIDLSYEQYV.

The V and J genes are TRBV7-6 and TRBJ2-5; tentative D call: TRBD1 (5 bases). The CDR3 is made up of 15 amino acids. V lost 0 bases to trimming and J lost 3 bases, with 11 bases between them. Germline assignment: CDR1 SGHVS and CDR2 FNYEAQ. This CDR3 reads CASSLARTWKETQYF. DNA of the CDR3: TGTGCCAGCAGCTTAGCGCGGACATGGAAAGAGACCCAGTACTTC.